Following are 2 T cell receptor beta chains from one sample sequenced in a study of blood T cell repertoires in COVID-19. Clones were sequenced by immunoSEQ multiplex PCR, and TCRdb holds only the in-frame ones, with some missing. The data show roughly 87,000 clones, around 86% seen once. The sample consisted of peripheral blood. These receptors all stem from a woman aged 70 to 79 with acute or convalescent COVID-19.

The CDR3 loop reads CASSEVTSRNTIYF. The CDR3 bases are TGTGCCAGCAGTGAAGTCACTTCGCGAAACACCATATATTTT. This chain joins TRBV6-1 and TRBJ1-3; D gene ambiguous. The CDR3 runs 14 residues. CDR1 and CDR2 from the germline V gene are MNHNS and SASEGT. Trimming cost V 1 base and J 5 bases, with 9 bases left between them.

This chain uses TRBV6-1 with TRBJ1-5; no definite D call. Germline V lookup: CDR1 MNHNS, CDR2 SASEGT. The CDR3 is made up of 17 amino acids. The V end lost 0 bases, the J end lost 6 bases, and 18 bases lay between the germline ends. CDR3 sequence reads: CASSEALQNLLFQPQHF. CDR3 DNA: TGTGCCAGCAGTGAAGCTTTACAGAACCTTTTATTTCAGCCCCAGCATTTT.